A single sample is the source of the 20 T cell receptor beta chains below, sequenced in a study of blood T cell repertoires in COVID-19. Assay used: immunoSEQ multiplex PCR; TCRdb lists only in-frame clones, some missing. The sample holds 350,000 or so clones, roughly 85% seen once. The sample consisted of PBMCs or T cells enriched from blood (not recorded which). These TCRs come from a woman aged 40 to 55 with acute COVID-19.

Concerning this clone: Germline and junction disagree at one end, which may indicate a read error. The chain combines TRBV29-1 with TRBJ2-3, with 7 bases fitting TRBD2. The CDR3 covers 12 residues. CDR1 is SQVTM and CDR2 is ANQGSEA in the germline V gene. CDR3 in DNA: TGCAGCGGAACATCTAGCGGCCCCTTACCCCTTTTT. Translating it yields CSGTSSGPLPLF.

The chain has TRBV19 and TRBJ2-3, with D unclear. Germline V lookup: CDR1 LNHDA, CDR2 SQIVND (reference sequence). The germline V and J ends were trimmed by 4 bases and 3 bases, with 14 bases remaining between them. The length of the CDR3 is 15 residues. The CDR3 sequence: CASSKLSGITDTQYF. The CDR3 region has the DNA TGTGCCAGTAGTAAACTATCTGGTATTACAGATACGCAGTATTTT.

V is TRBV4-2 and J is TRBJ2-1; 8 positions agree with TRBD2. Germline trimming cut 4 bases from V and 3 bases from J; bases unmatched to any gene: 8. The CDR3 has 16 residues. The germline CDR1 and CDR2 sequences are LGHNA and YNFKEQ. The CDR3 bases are TGTGCCAGCAGCCCCGTTGGGACTAGAGGCTACAATGAGCAGTTCTTC. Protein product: CASSPVGTRGYNEQFF.

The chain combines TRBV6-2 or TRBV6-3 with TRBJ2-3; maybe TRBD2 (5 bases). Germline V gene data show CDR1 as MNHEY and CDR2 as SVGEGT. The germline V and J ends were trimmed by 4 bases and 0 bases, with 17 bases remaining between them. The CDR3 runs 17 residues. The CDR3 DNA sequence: TGTGCCAGCAGTTGGATGGCGGGCACCAAAAGCACAGATACGCAGTATTTT. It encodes CASSWMAGTKSTDTQYF.

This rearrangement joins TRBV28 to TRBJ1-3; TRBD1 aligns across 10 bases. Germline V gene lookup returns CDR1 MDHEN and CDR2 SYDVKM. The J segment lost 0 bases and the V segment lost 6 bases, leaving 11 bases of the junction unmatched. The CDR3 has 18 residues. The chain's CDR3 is CASRPGQGFTFSGNTIYF. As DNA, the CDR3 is TGTGCCAGCAGACCGGGACAGGGGTTTACCTTCTCTGGAAACACCATATATTTT.

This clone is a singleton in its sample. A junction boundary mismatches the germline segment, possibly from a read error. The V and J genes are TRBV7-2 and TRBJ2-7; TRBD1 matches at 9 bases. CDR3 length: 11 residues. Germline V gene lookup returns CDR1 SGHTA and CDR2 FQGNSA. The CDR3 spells CASSNPGQGQF. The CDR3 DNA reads TGTGCCAGCAGTAATCCGGGACAGGGACAATTC.

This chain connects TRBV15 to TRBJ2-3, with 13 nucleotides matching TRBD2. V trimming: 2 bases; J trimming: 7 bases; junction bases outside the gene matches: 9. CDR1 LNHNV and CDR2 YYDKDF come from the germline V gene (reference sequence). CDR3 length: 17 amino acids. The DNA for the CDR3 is TGTGCCACCAGCAGAAGAAAACTAGCGGGAGGGGGGTATACGCAGTATTTT. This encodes CATSRRKLAGGGYTQYF.

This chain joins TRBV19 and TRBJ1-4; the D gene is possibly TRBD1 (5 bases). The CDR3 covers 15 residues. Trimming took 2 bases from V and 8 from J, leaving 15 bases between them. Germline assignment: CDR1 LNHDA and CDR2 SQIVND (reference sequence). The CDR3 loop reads CASSIQGKRSEKLFF. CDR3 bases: TGTGCCAGTAGTATACAGGGTAAAAGAAGCGAAAAACTGTTTTTT.

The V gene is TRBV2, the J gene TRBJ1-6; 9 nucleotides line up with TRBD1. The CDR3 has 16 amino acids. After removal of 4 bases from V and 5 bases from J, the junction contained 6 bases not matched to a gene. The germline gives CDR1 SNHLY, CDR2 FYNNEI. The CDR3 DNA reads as TGTGCCAGCAGTGTAAGACAGGGGGGGAATAATTCACCCCTCCACTTT. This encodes CASSVRQGGNNSPLHF.

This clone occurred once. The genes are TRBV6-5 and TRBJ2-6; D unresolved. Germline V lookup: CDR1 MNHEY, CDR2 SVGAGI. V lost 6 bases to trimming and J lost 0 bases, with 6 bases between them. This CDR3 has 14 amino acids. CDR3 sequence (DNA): TGTGCCAGCAGGTGGGCCTCTGGGGCCAACGTCCTGACTTTC. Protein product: CASRWASGANVLTF.

CDR3 region: CASSSSTDTQYF. CDR3 DNA: TGTGCCAGCAGTTCGAGCACAGATACGCAGTATTTT. The V and J genes are TRBV6-5 and TRBJ2-3, with D hard to call. V was cut by 4 bases and J by 0 bases, with 2 bases left in between. From germline, CDR1 is MNHEY and CDR2 SVGAGI. The CDR3 covers 12 residues.

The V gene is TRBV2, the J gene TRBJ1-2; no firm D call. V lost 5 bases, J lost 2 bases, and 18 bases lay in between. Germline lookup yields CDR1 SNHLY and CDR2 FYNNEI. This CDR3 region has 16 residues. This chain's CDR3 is CASSYWPPNRNYGYTF. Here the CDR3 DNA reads TGTGCCAGCAGTTACTGGCCCCCAAACAGAAACTATGGCTACACCTTC.

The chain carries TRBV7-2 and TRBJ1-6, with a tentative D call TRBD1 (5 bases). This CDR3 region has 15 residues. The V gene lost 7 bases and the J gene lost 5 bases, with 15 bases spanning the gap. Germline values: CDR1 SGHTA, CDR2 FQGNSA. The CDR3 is CASTLWGGNNSPLHF. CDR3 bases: TGTGCCAGCACCCTCTGGGGCGGAAATAATTCACCCCTCCACTTT.

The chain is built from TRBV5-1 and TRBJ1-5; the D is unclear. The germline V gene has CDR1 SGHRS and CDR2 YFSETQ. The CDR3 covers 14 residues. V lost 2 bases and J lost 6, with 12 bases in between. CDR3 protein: CASSFGDSGQPQHF. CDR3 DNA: TGCGCCAGCAGCTTCGGGGATTCGGGTCAGCCCCAGCATTTT.

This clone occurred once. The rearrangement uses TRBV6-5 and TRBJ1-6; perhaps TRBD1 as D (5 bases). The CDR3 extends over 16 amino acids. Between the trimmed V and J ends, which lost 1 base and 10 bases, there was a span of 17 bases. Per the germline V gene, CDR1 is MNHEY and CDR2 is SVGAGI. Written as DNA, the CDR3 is TGTGCCAGCAGTTACTGGGCAGGGCGGTTGAAGTCACCCCTCCACTTT. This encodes CASSYWAGRLKSPLHF.

The CDR3 spells CASSYSRGGELFF. The CDR3 nucleotides read TGTGCCAGCAGTTACTCGAGGGGAGGGGAACTGTTTTTT. The V and J genes are TRBV6-5 and TRBJ1-4, with D possibly being TRBD1 (5 bases). Trimming took off 0 bases at V and 12 bases at J, with 11 bases between the two ends. The CDR3 contains 13 residues. Germline V gene sequence: CDR1 MNHEY, CDR2 SVGAGI.

The CDR3 coding sequence is TGCAGCACTCCCCAGGGGGGCCCATTATCAGCTAACTATGGCTACACCTTC. This encodes CSTPQGGPLSANYGYTF. The genes are TRBV29-1 and TRBJ1-2; TRBD1 matches 7 bases. CDR3 length equals 17 residues. Germline V CDR1 and CDR2: SQVTM, ANQGSEA. V shed 8 bases and J 0 bases; nucleotides not matched to a gene: 18.

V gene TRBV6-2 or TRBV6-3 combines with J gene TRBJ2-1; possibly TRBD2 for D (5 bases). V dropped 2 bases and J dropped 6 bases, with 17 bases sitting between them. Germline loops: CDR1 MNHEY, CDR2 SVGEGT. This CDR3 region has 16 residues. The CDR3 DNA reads TGTGCCAGCAGTTACATGGCGGCGAGTCGGGGCAATGAGCAGTTCTTC. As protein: CASSYMAASRGNEQFF.

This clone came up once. For the CDR3, the DNA is TGTGCCAGTAGTATAGGTCTTGCGGTGAACACTGAAGCTTTCTTT. Its translation: CASSIGLAVNTEAFF. The gene calls are TRBV19 and TRBJ1-1; D gene unclear. CDR3 size: 15 residues. CDR1 and CDR2 from the germline V gene are LNHDA and SQIVND (reference sequence). V was cut by 1 base and J by 0 bases, with 9 bases left in between.

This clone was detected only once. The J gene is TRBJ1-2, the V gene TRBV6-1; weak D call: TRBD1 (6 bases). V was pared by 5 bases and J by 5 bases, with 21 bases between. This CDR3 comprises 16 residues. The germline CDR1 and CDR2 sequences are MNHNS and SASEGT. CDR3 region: CASSQGGGPLPYGYTF. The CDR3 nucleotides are TGTGCCAGCAGTCAAGGCGGGGGGCCCCTACCTTATGGCTACACCTTC.